These T cell receptor beta chains were read from a single sample in a study of OX40 agonist ivuxolimab in advanced cancers. Measured with immunoSEQ multiplex PCR; TCRdb has only the in-frame clones, and not every one. The sample includes about 60,000 clones, over 80% of them seen just once. The input for sequencing was CD4+ or CD8+ T cells sorted from blood, taken in a trial of the OX40 agonist ivuxolimab. The origin of the receptors is an adult with an advanced solid tumor such as melanoma, head and neck, liver or kidney cancer. CDR3s include the opening cysteine and the closing phenylalanine or tryptophan. D genes are given only for firm matches. Not every row has a clone size; where given, it reads once, few, many or a size class.

CDR3 length	clone size	D gene	V gene	J gene	CDR3 protein	CDR3 DNA
14	-	TRBD1	TRBV11-3	TRBJ1-1	CASSQGDRDTEAFF	TGTGCCAGCAGCCAGGGAGACAGGGACACTGAAGCTTTCTTT
12	-	-	TRBV7-2	TRBJ1-1	CASSLDAGRAFF	TGTGCCAGCAGCTTAGATGCCGGGCGCGCTTTCTTT
14	-	-	TRBV29-1	TRBJ2-2	CSVGIGALAGELFF	TGCAGCGTTGGTATAGGGGCATTGGCCGGGGAGCTGTTTTTT
13	-	-	TRBV30	TRBJ1-5	CAWSVRRNQPQHF	TGTGCCTGGAGTGTTCGCCGTAATCAGCCCCAGCATTTT
14	-	TRBD2	TRBV5-1	TRBJ2-1	CASSTSGGTHEQFF	TGCGCCAGCAGCACTAGCGGGGGGACCCATGAGCAGTTCTTC
12	-	-	TRBV30	TRBJ2-7	CAWSQQGYEQYF	TGTGCCTGGAGCCAACAGGGCTACGAGCAGTACTTC
16	-	TRBD1	TRBV14	TRBJ1-4	CASSQVKTGDLEKLFF	TGTGCCAGCAGCCAAGTTAAGACAGGGGACCTGGAAAAACTGTTTTTT
15	-	TRBD1	TRBV19	TRBJ1-1	CASTGTGRKNTEAFF	TGTGCCAGTACCGGGACAGGGCGCAAGAACACTGAAGCTTTCTTT
12	-	-	TRBV7-9	TRBJ2-4	CASSFDRGIQYF	TGTGCCAGCAGCTTCGACCGTGGCATTCAGTACTTC
15	-	-	TRBV7-2	TRBJ2-2	CASSLHGTTTGELFF	TGTGCCAGCAGCTTACACGGGACCACCACCGGGGAGCTGTTTTTT
14	few	-	TRBV19	TRBJ1-5	CASSMGISNQPQHF	TGTGCCAGTAGTATGGGGATTAGCAATCAGCCCCAGCATTTT
18	once	TRBD1	TRBV5-6	TRBJ1-5	CASSFSRTGDYSNQPQHF	TGTGCCAGCAGCTTTTCCCGGACAGGAGATTATAGCAATCAGCCCCAGCATTTT
13	few	-	TRBV4-2	TRBJ1-5	CASSQGPGESQHF	TGTGCCAGCAGCCAGGGACCCGGGGAATCCCAGCATTTT
12	-	-	TRBV6-6	TRBJ1-4	CASSPRQEKLFF	TGTGCCAGCAGTCCACGACAGGAAAAACTGTTTTTT
13	-	-	TRBV6-1	TRBJ1-1	CASSGRRTTEAFF	TGTGCCAGCAGTGGCCGTAGGACCACTGAAGCTTTCTTT
16	-	-	TRBV15	TRBJ2-5	CATSRAFGGPQETQYF	TGTGCCACCAGCAGAGCTTTTGGGGGCCCCCAAGAGACCCAGTACTTC
14	-	-	TRBV5-1	TRBJ2-7	CASSLEGKVNEQYF	TGCGCCAGCAGCTTGGAGGGTAAAGTAAACGAGCAGTACTTC
15	-	TRBD1	TRBV7-8	TRBJ2-4	CASSSMTGAMYIQYF	TGTGCCAGCAGCTCGATGACAGGGGCTATGTACATTCAGTACTTC
12	-	-	TRBV29-1	TRBJ2-3	CSGRDSTDTQYF	TGCAGCGGACGAGACAGCACAGATACGCAGTATTTT
14	-	-	TRBV6-1	TRBJ2-2	CASSPPGNTGELFF	TGTGCCAGCAGCCCACCGGGGAACACCGGGGAGCTGTTTTTT
17	-	TRBD2	TRBV29-1	TRBJ2-5	CSVEDGRTSGRLETQYF	TGCAGCGTTGAAGATGGAAGGACTAGCGGGAGGTTAGAGACCCAGTACTTC
12	-	-	TRBV29-1	TRBJ2-7	CSVGLRSDEQYF	TGCAGCGTTGGTCTGCGCTCCGACGAGCAGTACTTC
13	-	TRBD1	TRBV6-1	TRBJ1-4	CASTRDRDEKLFF	TGTGCCAGCACCCGGGACAGGGATGAAAAACTGTTTTTT
15	once	TRBD1	TRBV6-5	TRBJ2-2	CASKGQGAETGELFF	TGTGCCAGCAAGGGACAGGGGGCGGAGACCGGGGAGCTGTTTTTT
16	-	-	TRBV5-5	TRBJ2-1	CASSPRQGRSYNEQFF	TGTGCCAGCAGCCCCCGGCAGGGGCGGTCCTACAATGAGCAGTTCTTC
14	-	-	TRBV2	TRBJ1-1	CASRGRQSNTEAFF	TGTGCCAGCAGGGGGCGGCAGTCTAACACTGAAGCTTTCTTT
13	-	-	TRBV19	TRBJ2-7	CASSTGAYYEQYF	TGTGCCAGTAGTACCGGAGCATACTACGAGCAGTACTTC
13	-	-	TRBV5-1	TRBJ2-7	CASSFAEVREQYF	TGCGCCAGCAGCTTCGCGGAAGTGCGCGAGCAGTACTTC
17	-	TRBD1	TRBV4-1	TRBJ2-2	CASSQRTGVADTGELFF	TGCGCCAGCAGCCAACGTACAGGGGTGGCGGACACCGGGGAGCTGTTTTTT
12	-	-	TRBV6-6	TRBJ2-3	CATISNEKAQYF	TGTGCCACCATATCTAATGAAAAGGCGCAGTATTTT
15	-	-	TRBV21-1	TRBJ2-7	CASSIRQGKVYEQYF	TGTGCCAGCAGCATACGACAGGGAAAGGTTTACGAGCAGTACTTC
16	-	TRBD1	TRBV5-1	TRBJ2-4	CASSLAGDRVVDIQYF	TGCGCCAGCAGCTTGGCCGGGGACAGGGTGGTTGACATTCAGTACTTC
14	-	-	TRBV7-3	TRBJ1-3	CASSLAGSGNTIYF	TGTGCCAGCAGCTTAGCCGGCTCTGGAAACACCATATATTTT
14	-	-	TRBV12-1	TRBJ1-5	CACIQGEINQPQHF	TGTGCCTGTATCCAGGGGGAGATCAATCAGCCCCAGCATTTT
13	-	-	TRBV19	TRBJ2-5	CAAGGGGGETQYF	TGTGCCGCCGGAGGGGGAGGTGGAGAGACCCAGTACTTC
12	-	-	TRBV7-2	TRBJ2-7	CASSSQGYEQYF	TGTGCCAGCAGCTCACAGGGTTACGAGCAGTACTTC
16	-	TRBD2	TRBV27	TRBJ2-7	CASSLTRGRASYEQYF	TGTGCCAGCAGTTTAACACGCGGGAGGGCCTCCTACGAGCAGTACTTC
17	-	TRBD2	TRBV13	TRBJ2-1	CASSLRLASGDYNEQFF	TGTGCCAGCAGCTTACGACTTGCTAGCGGGGACTACAATGAGCAGTTCTTC
15	-	-	TRBV28	TRBJ1-5	CASSGAYRGNQPQHF	TGTGCCAGCAGTGGCGCCTACCGGGGCAATCAGCCCCAGCATTTT
16	-	-	TRBV6-6	TRBJ1-5	CASSYSRQISNQPQHF	TGTGCCAGCAGTTACTCGCGACAGATTAGCAATCAGCCCCAGCATTTT
16	-	-	TRBV7-2	TRBJ1-1	CASSIPGTTSNTEAFF	TGTGCCAGCAGCATACCCGGGACAACGTCGAACACTGAAGCTTTCTTT
15	-	TRBD1	TRBV5-1	TRBJ2-3	CASSLVQGGTDTQYF	TGCGCCAGCAGCTTGGTCCAGGGGGGCACAGATACGCAGTATTTT
15	-	-	TRBV19	TRBJ1-1	CASSIGRLPSTEAFF	TGTGCCAGTAGTATAGGAAGGCTACCGTCCACTGAAGCTTTCTTT
14	-	-	TRBV19	TRBJ2-4	CASTPGPNRNIQYF	TGTGCCAGTACGCCGGGACCAAACCGGAACATTCAGTACTTC
16	-	-	TRBV6-1	TRBJ2-1	CASSEGRQAPYNEQFF	TGTGCCAGCAGTGAAGGGCGGCAGGCCCCCTACAATGAGCAGTTCTTC
12	-	TRBD2	TRBV9	TRBJ2-4	CASSGTSDIQYF	TGTGCCAGTTCCGGGACTAGTGACATTCAGTACTTC
14	-	-	TRBV7-7	TRBJ2-3	CASSLTTSTDTQYF	TGTGCTAGCAGCTTAACGACGAGCACAGATACGCAGTATTTT
13	-	-	TRBV2	TRBJ1-5	CASSDLEGQPQHF	TGTGCCAGCAGTGATCTGGAGGGTCAGCCCCAGCATTTT
12	-	-	TRBV6-5	TRBJ1-1	CASSSTYTEAFF	TGTGCCAGCAGTTCCACATACACTGAAGCTTTCTTT
14	-	-	TRBV23-1	TRBJ2-1	CASPGWGFYNEQFF	TGCGCCAGCCCCGGATGGGGGTTCTACAATGAGCAGTTCTTC
13	-	-	TRBV6-6	TRBJ1-2	CASNLDGVVGYTF	TGTGCCAGCAATTTAGACGGTGTGGTTGGCTACACCTTC
15	-	TRBD1	TRBV7-6	TRBJ1-6	CASSPVGTANSPLHF	TGTGCCAGCAGCCCGGTTGGGACAGCTAATTCACCCCTCCACTTT
15	-	-	TRBV10-2	TRBJ2-3	CASSPGGPRKDTQYF	TGCGCCAGCAGCCCCGGAGGACCCCGTAAAGATACGCAGTATTTT
14	-	TRBD1	TRBV28	TRBJ1-2	CASSPGQGNYGYTF	TGTGCCAGCAGCCCCGGACAGGGGAATTATGGCTACACCTTC